This TCR beta chain was documented in a study of shared clonotypes between healthy human individuals. Sorted subsets were amplified in replicate PCRs using 200 to 250 ng DNA, some 31,000 T cell genomes. This table comes from immunoSEQ multiplex PCR, and its TCRdb copy is limited to in-frame clones, with some not included. The top ten hold roughly 1.5% of the sample, which has approximately 980,000 clones, approximately 76% seen once. As concerns this clone: Antigen: not known.

This CDR3 spans 13 amino acids. V was pared by 5 bases and J by 4 bases, with 14 bases between. The V gene's germline CDR1 is GTSNPN and CDR2 SVGIG (reference sequence). Findings and limits, study-wide: As a rule, naive subsets had a larger estimated richness than memory subsets. The sole specimen, blood, was sampled, and tissue repertoires likely differ.

Only Caucasian adults living in Nashville, Tennessee made up the donor group. Sequenced material: memory CD4+ T cells sorted from blood. Specified subset: CD45RA-negative fraction. V is TRBV30 and J is TRBJ1-2; no clear D gene. The source of this sequence is a man between 18 and 29 years old in good health. CDR3 coding DNA: TGTGCCTGGGGGTTTGGCCGCGGCTATGGCTACACCTTC. This gives the protein CAWGFGRGYGYTF.